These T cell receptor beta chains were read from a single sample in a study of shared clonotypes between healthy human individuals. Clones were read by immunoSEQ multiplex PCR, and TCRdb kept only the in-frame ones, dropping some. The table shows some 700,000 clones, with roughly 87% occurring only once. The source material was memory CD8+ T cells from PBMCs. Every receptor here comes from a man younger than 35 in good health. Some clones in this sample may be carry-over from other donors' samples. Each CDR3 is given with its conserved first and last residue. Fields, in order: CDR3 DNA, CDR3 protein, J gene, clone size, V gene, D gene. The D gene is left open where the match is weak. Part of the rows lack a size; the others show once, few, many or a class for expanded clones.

DNA: TGTGCCAGCAGTCCCCGCGGACACCTCGAACACGAGCAGTACTTC; CDR3: CASSPRGHLEHEQYF; J: TRBJ2-7; size: -; V: TRBV27; D: -
DNA: TGTGCCAGCAGCATGGACGTTTCGGGAAGGTCCTACAATGAGCAGTTCTTC; CDR3: CASSMDVSGRSYNEQFF; J: TRBJ2-1; size: once; V: TRBV7-2; D: -
DNA: TGTGCCAGCAGTGTACCAGGGGGTCGAGCTTTCTTT; CDR3: CASSVPGGRAFF; J: TRBJ1-1; size: few; V: TRBV6-1; D: TRBD1
DNA: TGTGCCAGCAGCTTGGTTTCTTCGGGACAGTACAATGAGCAGTTCTTC; CDR3: CASSLVSSGQYNEQFF; J: TRBJ2-1; size: -; V: TRBV5-6; D: TRBD1
DNA: TGTGCCAGCAGCGTAGAGGGGTCGACAGGGGAATTGAGTTCACCCCTCCACTTT; CDR3: CASSVEGSTGELSSPLHF; J: TRBJ1-6; size: -; V: TRBV9; D: TRBD1
DNA: TGTGCCACCCGGGACATAAGCAATCAGCCCCAGCATTTT; CDR3: CATRDISNQPQHF; J: TRBJ1-5; size: -; V: TRBV15; D: -
DNA: TGTGCCAGCAATTACGACGCACGTTACACCTTC; CDR3: CASNYDARYTF; J: TRBJ1-2; size: -; V: TRBV28; D: -
DNA: TGTGCCAGCAGCTTGGTCACAGTGGCCCCGTTCTTC; CDR3: CASSLVTVAPFF; J: TRBJ2-1; size: -; V: TRBV5-6; D: -
DNA: TGTGCCAGCAGTGAGCGGGGAGTCCAAGAGACCCAGTACTTC; CDR3: CASSERGVQETQYF; J: TRBJ2-5; size: -; V: TRBV6-1; D: -
DNA: TGTGCCAGCAGCTTAGCGCGCCTAGCGGGAGAGAGACCCTACGAGCAGTACTTC; CDR3: CASSLARLAGERPYEQYF; J: TRBJ2-7; size: -; V: TRBV7-9; D: TRBD2
DNA: TGCGCCAGCAGTTCGGGCCTTGAAGCTTTCTTT; CDR3: CASSSGLEAFF; J: TRBJ1-1; size: -; V: TRBV5-1; D: -
DNA: TGTGCCAGCAGCCCGTCCTTCCACGAGCAGTACTTC; CDR3: CASSPSFHEQYF; J: TRBJ2-7; size: -; V: TRBV7-9; D: -
DNA: TGTGCCAGCAGTTGGGACAGGGGAGGCGGCACTGAAGCTTTCTTT; CDR3: CASSWDRGGGTEAFF; J: TRBJ1-1; size: -; V: TRBV6-5; D: TRBD1
DNA: TGTGCCAGCAGCTCCTCAGGGGAGCACTATGGCTACACCTTC; CDR3: CASSSSGEHYGYTF; J: TRBJ1-2; size: -; V: TRBV7-9; D: -
DNA: TGTGCCAGCAGCCAAGCTGCCTTTGGCACAGATACGCAGTATTTT; CDR3: CASSQAAFGTDTQYF; J: TRBJ2-3; size: -; V: TRBV14; D: -
DNA: TGTGCCAGCAGTTCCCCTACGACTAGCGGGAAAAATTGGGCCGGGGAGCTGTTTTTT; CDR3: CASSSPTTSGKNWAGELFF; J: TRBJ2-2; size: once; V: TRBV27; D: TRBD2
DNA: TGTGCCAGCAGCTTAGACAGGTCCTACGAGCAGTACTTC; CDR3: CASSLDRSYEQYF; J: TRBJ2-7; size: -; V: TRBV11-2; D: -
DNA: TGTGCCAGTAGTATATTTGGGACAGATAATGAAAAACTGTTTTTT; CDR3: CASSIFGTDNEKLFF; J: TRBJ1-4; size: -; V: TRBV19; D: TRBD1
DNA: TGCGCCAGCAGCCGGGGACAGGAGCAATACGAGCAGTACTTC; CDR3: CASSRGQEQYEQYF; J: TRBJ2-7; size: -; V: TRBV4-1; D: TRBD1
DNA: TGTGCCAGCAGCCCTCCTAGCTACATTCAGTACTTC; CDR3: CASSPPSYIQYF; J: TRBJ2-4; size: -; V: TRBV9; D: -
DNA: TGTGCCAGCTCACCACAGGGTCATCCCTACACAGATACGCAGTATTTT; CDR3: CASSPQGHPYTDTQYF; J: TRBJ2-3; size: -; V: TRBV18; D: -
DNA: TGTGCCAGCAGTTTATCGGGGGAAGTCTTCACAGATACGCAGTATTTT; CDR3: CASSLSGEVFTDTQYF; J: TRBJ2-3; size: -; V: TRBV27; D: -
DNA: TGTGCCAGCAGTCCGCACGGCCTAGAGCCCCAGCATTTT; CDR3: CASSPHGLEPQHF; J: TRBJ1-5; size: few; V: TRBV28; D: -
DNA: TGTGCCAGCAGTGACGCGGAGACTAGCACAGATACGCAGTATTTT; CDR3: CASSDAETSTDTQYF; J: TRBJ2-3; size: -; V: TRBV2; D: -
DNA: TGTGCCAGCAGTTTCGGGACTAGAGGGTCCTACGAGCAGTACTTC; CDR3: CASSFGTRGSYEQYF; J: TRBJ2-7; size: -; V: TRBV27; D: TRBD2
DNA: TGTGCCAGCAGCCTCGGGGGCGGGAGTCGTAATGAGCAGTTCTTC; CDR3: CASSLGGGSRNEQFF; J: TRBJ2-1; size: -; V: TRBV9; D: -
DNA: TGCGCCAGCAGCCAACCATCAGGGCACGGCTCTGGGGCCAACGTCCTGACTTTC; CDR3: CASSQPSGHGSGANVLTF; J: TRBJ2-6; size: -; V: TRBV4-1; D: -
DNA: TGTGCCAGCAGCCCTAGAGACCGGAGCTCCTACGAGCAGTACTTC; CDR3: CASSPRDRSSYEQYF; J: TRBJ2-7; size: -; V: TRBV9; D: -
DNA: TGTGCCATCAGTGAGGCTGTAGCCAAAAACATTCAGTACTTC; CDR3: CAISEAVAKNIQYF; J: TRBJ2-4; size: -; V: TRBV10-3; D: -
DNA: TGTGCCAGCAGTGAGCTTCGGGCTTTCTTT; CDR3: CASSELRAFF; J: TRBJ1-1; size: -; V: TRBV2; D: -
DNA: TGTGCCAGTAGTCACATCAGAAGCAATCAGCCCCAGCATTTT; CDR3: CASSHIRSNQPQHF; J: TRBJ1-5; size: once; V: TRBV19; D: -
DNA: TGTGCCAGCAGCCAGGGGGGAGTACAAAACATTCAGTACTTC; CDR3: CASSQGGVQNIQYF; J: TRBJ2-4; size: -; V: TRBV9; D: -
DNA: TGTGCCAGCAGCGGACAGGGTTCCTACGAGCAGTACTTC; CDR3: CASSGQGSYEQYF; J: TRBJ2-7; size: -; V: TRBV27; D: TRBD1
DNA: TGTGCCAGCAGTGAAAGCCTAGCGGGAGGGCCAGATACGCAGTATTTT; CDR3: CASSESLAGGPDTQYF; J: TRBJ2-3; size: -; V: TRBV2; D: TRBD2
DNA: TGCAGCGTTGAAAGTTGGGGACTAGCGGGAGTCCCCTACGAGCAGTACTTC; CDR3: CSVESWGLAGVPYEQYF; J: TRBJ2-7; size: -; V: TRBV29-1; D: TRBD2
DNA: TGTGCCAGTAGTGCCGACCCGATGGACAGGGGCCGGGGCTACACCTTC; CDR3: CASSADPMDRGRGYTF; J: TRBJ1-2; size: -; V: TRBV19; D: TRBD1
DNA: TGTGCCAGCAGCGTAGTTGGGACTAGCACTGTCTATGAGCAGTTCTTC; CDR3: CASSVVGTSTVYEQFF; J: TRBJ2-1; size: -; V: TRBV9; D: TRBD2
DNA: TGTGCCTGGAGTTATGAAAAATATCAGCCCCAGCATTTT; CDR3: CAWSYEKYQPQHF; J: TRBJ1-5; size: -; V: TRBV30; D: -
DNA: TGTGCTAGTGGGGGTCGCAATGAGCAGTTCTTC; CDR3: CASGGRNEQFF; J: TRBJ2-1; size: once; V: TRBV12-5; D: -
DNA: TGTGCCAGCAGCAAGATGGGACAGGTGACCTACGAGCAGTACTTC; CDR3: CASSKMGQVTYEQYF; J: TRBJ2-7; size: -; V: TRBV21-1; D: -
DNA: TGTGCCAGCAGCTGGGTAGCCGGCTACGAGCAGTACTTC; CDR3: CASSWVAGYEQYF; J: TRBJ2-7; size: few; V: TRBV27; D: -
DNA: TGTGCCAGCAGCCCCGCGGCAGGGCCGGGGGCAAACTATGGCTACACCTTC; CDR3: CASSPAAGPGANYGYTF; J: TRBJ1-2; size: -; V: TRBV14; D: -
DNA: TGTGCCAGCAGCTTGGCCAACAGGGGCGGCGGCTACACCTTC; CDR3: CASSLANRGGGYTF; J: TRBJ1-2; size: once; V: TRBV5-4; D: TRBD1
DNA: TGTGCCAGCAGTTTTCTCAGGTTTAATTCACCCCTCCACTTT; CDR3: CASSFLRFNSPLHF; J: TRBJ1-6; size: -; V: TRBV28; D: -
DNA: TGTGCCAGCAGCTTATTGAGTTCCTTCGGCTACACCTTC; CDR3: CASSLLSSFGYTF; J: TRBJ1-2; size: few; V: TRBV7-9; D: -
DNA: TGTGCCAGCAGCTTGAAAGGGGCTGAAGCTTTCTTT; CDR3: CASSLKGAEAFF; J: TRBJ1-1; size: -; V: TRBV5-5; D: -
DNA: TGTGCAAGTCGCTTAGGTCCATCCGGGGAGCTGTTTTTT; CDR3: CASRLGPSGELFF; J: TRBJ2-2; size: -; V: TRBV12-2; D: -
DNA: TGTGCCAGCAGCCTCCGACTAGCGCACAATGAGCAGTTCTTC; CDR3: CASSLRLAHNEQFF; J: TRBJ2-1; size: -; V: TRBV9; D: TRBD2
DNA: TGTGCCAGCAGCTCACAGGGGGCTGGGGCCCAATTCGACAATGAGCAGTTCTTC; CDR3: CASSSQGAGAQFDNEQFF; J: TRBJ2-1; size: -; V: TRBV14; D: TRBD1
DNA: TGTGCCAGCAGCTTTAGGGGACTAGAACGCGAGCAGTACTTC; CDR3: CASSFRGLEREQYF; J: TRBJ2-7; size: -; V: TRBV5-5; D: TRBD2
DNA: TGTGCCAGCAGCTCTACAGGGGGCACTTCACCCCTCCACTTT; CDR3: CASSSTGGTSPLHF; J: TRBJ1-6; size: -; V: TRBV5-6; D: TRBD1
DNA: TGTGCCAGCAGTGACATGCTCAACACCGGGGAGCTGTTTTTT; CDR3: CASSDMLNTGELFF; J: TRBJ2-2; size: -; V: TRBV6-4; D: -
DNA: TGTGCCAGTAGTATTAGAGGCGGGATGAACACTGAAGCTTTCTTT; CDR3: CASSIRGGMNTEAFF; J: TRBJ1-1; size: -; V: TRBV19; D: -
DNA: TGTGCCAGCAGCCCAGGGGCCGAGCAGTACTTC; CDR3: CASSPGAEQYF; J: TRBJ2-7; size: -; V: TRBV7-9; D: -
DNA: TGTGCCAGCAGCGTCGACGGCCGGGAGGGTTCCTACGAGCAGTACTTC; CDR3: CASSVDGREGSYEQYF; J: TRBJ2-7; size: -; V: TRBV9; D: TRBD2
DNA: TGTGCCAGCAGCCCGAGACCCGGGGGGGAGACCCAGTACTTC; CDR3: CASSPRPGGETQYF; J: TRBJ2-5; size: -; V: TRBV5-4; D: TRBD2